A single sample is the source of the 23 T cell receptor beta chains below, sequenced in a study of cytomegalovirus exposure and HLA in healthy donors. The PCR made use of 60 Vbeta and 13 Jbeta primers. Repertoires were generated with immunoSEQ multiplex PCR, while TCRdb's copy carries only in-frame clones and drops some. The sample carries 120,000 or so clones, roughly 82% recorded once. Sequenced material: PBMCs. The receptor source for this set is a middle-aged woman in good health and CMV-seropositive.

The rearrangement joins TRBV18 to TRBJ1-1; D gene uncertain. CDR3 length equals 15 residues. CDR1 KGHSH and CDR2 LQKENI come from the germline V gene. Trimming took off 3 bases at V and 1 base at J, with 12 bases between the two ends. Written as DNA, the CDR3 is TGTGCCAGCTCACCGTCAGTGGTTGGGAACACTGAAGCTTTCTTT. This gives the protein CASSPSVVGNTEAFF. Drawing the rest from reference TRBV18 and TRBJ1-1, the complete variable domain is NAGVMQNPRHLVRRRGQEARLRCSPMKGHSHVYWYRQLPEEGLKFMVYLQKENIIDESGMPKERFSAEFPKEGPSILRIQQVVRGDSAAYFCASSPSVVGNTEAFFGQGTRLTVV.

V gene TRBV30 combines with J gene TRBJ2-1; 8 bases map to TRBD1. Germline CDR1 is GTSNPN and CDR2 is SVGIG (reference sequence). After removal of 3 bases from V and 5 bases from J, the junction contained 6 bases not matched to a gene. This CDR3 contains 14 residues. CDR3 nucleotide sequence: TGTGCCTGGAGGATGGGACAGGTCAACAATGAGCAGTTCTTC. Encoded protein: CAWRMGQVNNEQFF.

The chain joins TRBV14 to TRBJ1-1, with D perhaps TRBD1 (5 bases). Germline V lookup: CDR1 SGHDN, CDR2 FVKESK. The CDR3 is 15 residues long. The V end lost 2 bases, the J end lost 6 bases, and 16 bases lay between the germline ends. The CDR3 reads CASSQRAGHGAEAFF. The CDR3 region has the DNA TGTGCCAGCAGCCAACGTGCGGGGCATGGGGCTGAAGCTTTCTTT.

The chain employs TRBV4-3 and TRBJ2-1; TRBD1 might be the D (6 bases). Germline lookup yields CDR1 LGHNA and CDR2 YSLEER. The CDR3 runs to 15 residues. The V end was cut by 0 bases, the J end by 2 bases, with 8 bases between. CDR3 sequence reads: CASSQDTGTYNEQFF. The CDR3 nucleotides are TGCGCCAGCAGCCAAGATACAGGGACCTACAATGAGCAGTTCTTC.

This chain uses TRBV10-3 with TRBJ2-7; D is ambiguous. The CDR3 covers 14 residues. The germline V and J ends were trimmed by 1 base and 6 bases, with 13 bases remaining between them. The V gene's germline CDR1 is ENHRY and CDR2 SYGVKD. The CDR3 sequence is CAISEFAPLGEQYF. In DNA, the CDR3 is TGTGCCATCAGTGAGTTTGCCCCCCTCGGCGAGCAGTACTTC.

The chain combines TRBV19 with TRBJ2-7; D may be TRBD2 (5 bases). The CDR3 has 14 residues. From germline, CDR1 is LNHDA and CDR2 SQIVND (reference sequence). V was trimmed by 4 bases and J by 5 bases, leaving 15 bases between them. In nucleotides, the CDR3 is TGTGCCAGTAGTAAAGACGAGGGTTGGGACGAGCAGTACTTC. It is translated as CASSKDEGWDEQYF.

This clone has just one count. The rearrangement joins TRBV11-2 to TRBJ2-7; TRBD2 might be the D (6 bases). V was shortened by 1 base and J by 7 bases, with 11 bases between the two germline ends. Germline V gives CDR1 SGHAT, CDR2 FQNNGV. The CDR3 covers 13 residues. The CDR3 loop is CASSLGLTSEQYF. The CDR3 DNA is TGTGCCAGCAGCTTAGGGCTGACTAGTGAGCAGTACTTC.

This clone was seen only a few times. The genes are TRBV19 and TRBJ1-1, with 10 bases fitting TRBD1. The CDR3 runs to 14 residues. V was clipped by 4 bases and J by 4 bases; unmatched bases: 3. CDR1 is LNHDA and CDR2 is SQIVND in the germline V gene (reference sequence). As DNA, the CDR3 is TGTGCCAGTAGTACCGGACAGGGGGTCACTGAAGCTTTCTTT. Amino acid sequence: CASSTGQGVTEAFF.

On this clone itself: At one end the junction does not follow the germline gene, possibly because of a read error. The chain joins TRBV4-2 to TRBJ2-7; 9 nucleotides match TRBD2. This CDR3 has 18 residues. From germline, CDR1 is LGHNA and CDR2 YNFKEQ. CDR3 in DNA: TGTGCCAGCAGCCAAGACCCCACCGGGCGCGGGGGGGAGTACGTGCAGTACTTC. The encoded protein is CASSQDPTGRGGEYVQYF.

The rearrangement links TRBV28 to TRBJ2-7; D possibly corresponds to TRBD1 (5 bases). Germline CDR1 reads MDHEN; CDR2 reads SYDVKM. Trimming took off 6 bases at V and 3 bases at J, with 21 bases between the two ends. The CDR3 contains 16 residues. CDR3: CASRWGRGAANYEQYF. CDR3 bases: TGTGCCAGCAGATGGGGTAGGGGTGCAGCGAACTACGAGCAGTACTTC.

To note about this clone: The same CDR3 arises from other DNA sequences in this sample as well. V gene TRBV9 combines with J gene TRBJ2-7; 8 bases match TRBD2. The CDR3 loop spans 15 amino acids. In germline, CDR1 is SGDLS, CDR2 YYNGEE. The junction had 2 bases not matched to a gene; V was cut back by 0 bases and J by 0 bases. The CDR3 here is CASSVGGTSSYEQYF. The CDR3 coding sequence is TGTGCCAGCAGCGTAGGAGGGACTAGCTCCTACGAGCAGTACTTC. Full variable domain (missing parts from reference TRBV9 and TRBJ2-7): DSGVTQTPKHLITATGQRVTLRCSPRSGDLSVYWYQQSLDQGLQFLIQYYNGEERAKGNILERFSAQQFPDLHSELNLSSLELGDSALYFCASSVGGTSSYEQYFGPGTRLTVT.

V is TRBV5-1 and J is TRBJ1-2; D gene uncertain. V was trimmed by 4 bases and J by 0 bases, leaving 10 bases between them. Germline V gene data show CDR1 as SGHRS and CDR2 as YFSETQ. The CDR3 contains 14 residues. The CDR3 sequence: CASSPGSTNYGYTF. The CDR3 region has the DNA TGCGCCAGCAGCCCGGGGTCAACTAACTATGGCTACACCTTC.

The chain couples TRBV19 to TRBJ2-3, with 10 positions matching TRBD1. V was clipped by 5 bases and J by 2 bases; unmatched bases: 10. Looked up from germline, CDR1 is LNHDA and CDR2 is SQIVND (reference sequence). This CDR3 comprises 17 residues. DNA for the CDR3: TGTGCCAGTAGTGGGCGGGACAGGGGTGTCGACACAGATACGCAGTATTTT. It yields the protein CASSGRDRGVDTDTQYF.

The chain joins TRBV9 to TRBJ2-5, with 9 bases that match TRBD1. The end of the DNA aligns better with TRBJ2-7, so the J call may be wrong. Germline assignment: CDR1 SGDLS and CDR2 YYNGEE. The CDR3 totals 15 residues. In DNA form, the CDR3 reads TGTGCCAGCAGCGGGTCGGGACAGGGCTACGTCGAGCAGTACTTC. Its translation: CASSGSGQGYVEQYF.

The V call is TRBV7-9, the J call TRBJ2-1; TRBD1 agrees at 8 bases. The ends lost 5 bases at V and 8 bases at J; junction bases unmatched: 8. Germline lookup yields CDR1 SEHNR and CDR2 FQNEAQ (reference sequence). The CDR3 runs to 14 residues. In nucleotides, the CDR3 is TGTGCCAGCAGCCCTGACAGGGGAACGGATGAGCAGTTCTTC. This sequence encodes CASSPDRGTDEQFF. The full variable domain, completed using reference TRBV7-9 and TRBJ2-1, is DTGVSQNPRHKITKRGQNVTFRCDPISEHNRLYWYRQTLGQGPEFLTYFQNEAQLEKSRLLSDRFSAERPKGSFSTLEIQRTEQGDSAMYLCASSPDRGTDEQFFGPGTRLTVL.

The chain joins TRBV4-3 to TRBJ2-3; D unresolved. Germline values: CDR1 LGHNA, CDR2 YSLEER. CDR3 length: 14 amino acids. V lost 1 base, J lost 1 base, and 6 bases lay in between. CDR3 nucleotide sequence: TGCGCCAGCAGCCAAGGAGCCGGCACAGATACGCAGTATTTT. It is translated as CASSQGAGTDTQYF.

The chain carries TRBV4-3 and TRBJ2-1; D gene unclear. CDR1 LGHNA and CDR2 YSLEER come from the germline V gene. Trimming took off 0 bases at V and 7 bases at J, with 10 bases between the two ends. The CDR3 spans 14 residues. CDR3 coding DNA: TGCGCCAGCAGCCAAGATCTACGAGGTAATGAGCAGTTCTTC. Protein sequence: CASSQDLRGNEQFF.

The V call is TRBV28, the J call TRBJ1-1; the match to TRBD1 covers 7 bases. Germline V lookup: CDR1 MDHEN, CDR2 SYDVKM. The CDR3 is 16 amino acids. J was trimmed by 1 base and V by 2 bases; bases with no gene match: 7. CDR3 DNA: TGTGCCAGCAGTTTACAAAGGGACAGTCCGAACACTGAAGCTTTCTTT. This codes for CASSLQRDSPNTEAFF.

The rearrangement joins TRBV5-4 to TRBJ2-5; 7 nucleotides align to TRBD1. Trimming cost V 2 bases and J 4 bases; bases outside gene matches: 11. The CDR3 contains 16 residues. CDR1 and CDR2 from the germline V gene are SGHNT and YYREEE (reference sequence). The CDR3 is CASSLEQGLGRETQYF. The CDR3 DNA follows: TGTGCCAGCAGCTTAGAACAGGGGCTAGGTCGAGAGACCCAGTACTTC.

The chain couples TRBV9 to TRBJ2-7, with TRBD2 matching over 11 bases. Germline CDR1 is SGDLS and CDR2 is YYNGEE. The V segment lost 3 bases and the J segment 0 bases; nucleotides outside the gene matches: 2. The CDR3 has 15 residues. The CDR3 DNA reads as TGTGCCAGCAGCGCTAGCGGGGGGAGCTCCTACGAGCAGTACTTC. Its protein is CASSASGGSSYEQYF.

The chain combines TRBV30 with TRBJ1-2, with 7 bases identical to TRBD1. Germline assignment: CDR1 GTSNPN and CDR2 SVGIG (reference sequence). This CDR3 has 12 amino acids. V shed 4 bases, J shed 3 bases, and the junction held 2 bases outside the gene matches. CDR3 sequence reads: CAWIGGHYGYTF. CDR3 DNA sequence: TGTGCCTGGATAGGGGGCCACTATGGCTACACCTTC. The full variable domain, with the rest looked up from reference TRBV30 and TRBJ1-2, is SQTIHQWPATLVQPVGSPLSLECTVEGTSNPNLYWYRQAAGRGLQLLFYSVGIGQISSEVPQNLSASRPQDRQFILSSKKLLLSDSGFYLCAWIGGHYGYTFGSGTRLTVV.

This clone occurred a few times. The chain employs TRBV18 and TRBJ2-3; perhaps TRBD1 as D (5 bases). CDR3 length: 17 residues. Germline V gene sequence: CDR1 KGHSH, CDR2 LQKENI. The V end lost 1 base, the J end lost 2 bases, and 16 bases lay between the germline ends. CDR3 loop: CASSPRNRNGATDTQYF. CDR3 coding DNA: TGTGCCAGCTCACCACGTAACAGGAACGGAGCCACAGATACGCAGTATTTT.

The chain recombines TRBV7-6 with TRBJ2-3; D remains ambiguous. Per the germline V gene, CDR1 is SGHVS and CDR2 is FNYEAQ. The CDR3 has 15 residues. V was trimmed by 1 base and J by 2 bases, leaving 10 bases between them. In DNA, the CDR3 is TGTGCCAGCAGCTTAGGCAGTTCACCCACAGATACGCAGTATTTT. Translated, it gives CASSLGSSPTDTQYF.